What follows are 11 T cell receptor beta chains derived from one specimen sequenced in a study of CD4+ T cells in melanoma. The assay was immunoSEQ multiplex PCR, and TCRdb's table has in-frame clones only and misses some. In the table there are 50,000 or so clones, about 91% of which are singletons. The sequencing input was peripheral blood. These receptors were collected from a human donor with melanoma.

This rearrangement joins TRBV7-2 to TRBJ2-1, with 8 bases matching TRBD1. The CDR3 is made up of 14 amino acids. The V gene's germline CDR1 is SGHTA and CDR2 FQGNSA. J lost 10 bases, V lost 1 base, and 6 bases had no gene match. CDR3 bases: TGTGCCAGCAGCTTAGAGACAGGGGCTCGGGAGCAGTTCTTC. It yields the protein CASSLETGAREQFF.

The chain carries TRBV7-8 and TRBJ2-5; D is undetermined. With 5 bases removed from V and 4 bases from J, the gap between germline ends came to 11 bases. The germline V gene has CDR1 SGHVS and CDR2 FQNEAQ. The CDR3 contains 13 residues. CDR3 nucleotides: TGTGCCAGCAGCCGGAATAATTTAGAGACCCAGTACTTC. Protein: CASSRNNLETQYF.

This chain joins TRBV6-5 and TRBJ1-1; D gene uncertain. CDR3 size: 13 residues. In germline, CDR1 is MNHEY, CDR2 SVGAGI. Trimming removed 6 bases from V and 1 base from J, with 9 bases in between. Here the CDR3 reads CASSAGQNTEAFF. The CDR3 DNA follows: TGTGCCAGCAGCGCCGGGCAGAACACTGAAGCTTTCTTT.

The V gene is TRBV5-5, the J gene TRBJ1-6; 8 bases map to TRBD1. The V gene end was trimmed by 2 bases and the J gene end by 8 bases; junction bases not matched to a gene: 6. CDR1 is SGHKS, CDR2 YYEKEE, per germline (reference sequence). The CDR3 consists of 15 residues. The CDR3 loop is CASSLRQGLDSPLHF. In DNA form, the CDR3 reads TGTGCCAGCAGCTTAAGACAGGGGCTGGATTCACCCCTCCACTTT.

The gene calls are TRBV5-1 and TRBJ1-3; no clear D gene. Germline V CDR1 and CDR2: SGHRS, YFSETQ. The CDR3 is 16 amino acids. V was cut by 4 bases and J by 0 bases, with 14 bases left in between. CDR3 coding DNA: TGCGCCAGCAGCGCCTGGGCAGGACCCTCTGGAAACACCATATATTTT. Translated, it gives CASSAWAGPSGNTIYF.

The genes are TRBV7-9 and TRBJ1-3; tentative D call: TRBD1 (5 bases). Germline CDR1 reads SEHNR; CDR2 reads FQNEAQ (reference sequence). The CDR3 loop spans 14 amino acids. Trimming removed 2 bases from V and 4 bases from J, with 9 bases in between. The CDR3 sequence: CASSLPGQGNTIYF. The CDR3, as DNA: TGTGCCAGCAGCTTACCAGGGCAGGGAAACACCATATATTTT.

This clone is termed medium-sized. The chain has TRBV6-1 and TRBJ2-2, with 8 bases fitting TRBD1. The CDR3 sequence is 15 residues long. V lost 10 bases, J lost 6 bases, and 13 bases stayed unmatched. Germline V CDR1 and CDR2: MNHNS, SASEGT. The CDR3 DNA reads as TGTGCCACAACCGCAGGGGGCAGCTGGGCCGGGGAGCTGTTTTTT. Translating it yields CATTAGGSWAGELFF.

V is TRBV5-4 and J is TRBJ2-7; TRBD2 matches at 7 bases. J was trimmed by 4 bases and V by 4 bases; bases with no gene match: 2. Germline lookup yields CDR1 SGHNT and CDR2 YYREEE (reference sequence). The CDR3 loop spans 12 amino acids. The DNA for the CDR3 is TGTGCCAGCAGCCCCGGGGGGTACGAGCAGTACTTC. This codes for CASSPGGYEQYF.

This chain links TRBV28 with TRBJ1-1, with TRBD1 as a possible D gene (6 bases). The CDR3 is 18 residues long. Per germline, CDR1 MDHEN and CDR2 SYDVKM. Between the trimmed V and J ends, which lost 3 bases and 3 bases, there was a span of 23 bases. As DNA, the CDR3 is TGTGCCAGCAGTTTCTTTGCGTTCAGGGGCCAGGGGTACACTGAAGCTTTCTTT. It encodes CASSFFAFRGQGYTEAFF.

The rearrangement joins TRBV25-1 to TRBJ1-2; D remains ambiguous. Trimming stripped 2 bases from V and 5 bases from J, with 9 bases between. This CDR3 contains 13 residues. Germline assignment: CDR1 MGHDK and CDR2 SYGVNS. DNA for the CDR3: TGTGCCAGCAGTGAACGTTTGGCGTATGGCTACACCTTC. This codes for CASSERLAYGYTF.

The chain combines TRBV4-1 with TRBJ2-3; D is undetermined. V lost 0 bases, J lost 8 bases, and 9 bases lay in between. In germline, CDR1 is MGHRA, CDR2 YSYEKL. The CDR3 contains 13 residues. CDR3 sequence reads: CASSQESGLTQYF. CDR3 nucleotide sequence: TGCGCCAGCAGCCAAGAATCAGGCCTTACGCAGTATTTT.